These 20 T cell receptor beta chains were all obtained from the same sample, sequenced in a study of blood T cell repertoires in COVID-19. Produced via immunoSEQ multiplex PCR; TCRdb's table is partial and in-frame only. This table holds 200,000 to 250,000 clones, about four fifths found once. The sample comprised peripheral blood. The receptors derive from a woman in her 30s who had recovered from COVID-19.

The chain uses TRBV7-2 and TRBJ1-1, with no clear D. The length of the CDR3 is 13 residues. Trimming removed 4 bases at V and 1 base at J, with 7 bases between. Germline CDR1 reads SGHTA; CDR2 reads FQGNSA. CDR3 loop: CASSSYQNTEAFF. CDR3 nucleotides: TGTGCCAGCAGCTCCTACCAGAACACTGAAGCTTTCTTT. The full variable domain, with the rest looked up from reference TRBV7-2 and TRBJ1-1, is GAGVSQSPSNKVTEKGKDVELRCDPISGHTALYWYRQSLGQGLEFLIYFQGNSAPDKSGLPSDRFSAERTGGSVSTLTIQRTQQEDSAVYLCASSSYQNTEAFFGQGTRLTVV.

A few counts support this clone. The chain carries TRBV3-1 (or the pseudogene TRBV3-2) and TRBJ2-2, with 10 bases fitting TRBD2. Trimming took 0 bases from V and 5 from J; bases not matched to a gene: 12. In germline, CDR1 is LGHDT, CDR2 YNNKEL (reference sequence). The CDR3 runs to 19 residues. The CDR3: CASSQDLASGSPGTGELFF. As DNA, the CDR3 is TGTGCCAGCAGCCAAGATCTGGCTAGCGGGAGCCCTGGAACCGGGGAGCTGTTTTTT.

The CDR3 DNA reads TGTGCCAGCACAACTAGCGGGGATTACAATGAGCAGTTCTTC. The encoded protein is CASTTSGDYNEQFF. The chain links TRBV28 to TRBJ2-1; 10 bases are a match to TRBD2. Germline V CDR1 and CDR2: MDHEN, SYDVKM. With V trimmed by 7 bases and J by 4 bases, 4 bases remained unmatched. The CDR3 extends over 14 amino acids.

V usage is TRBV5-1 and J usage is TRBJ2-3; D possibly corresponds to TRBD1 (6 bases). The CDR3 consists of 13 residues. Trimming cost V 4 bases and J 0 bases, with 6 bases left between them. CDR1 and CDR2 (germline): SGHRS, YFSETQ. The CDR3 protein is CASSRGSTDTQYF. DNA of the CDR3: TGCGCCAGCAGCAGGGGGAGCACAGATACGCAGTATTTT.

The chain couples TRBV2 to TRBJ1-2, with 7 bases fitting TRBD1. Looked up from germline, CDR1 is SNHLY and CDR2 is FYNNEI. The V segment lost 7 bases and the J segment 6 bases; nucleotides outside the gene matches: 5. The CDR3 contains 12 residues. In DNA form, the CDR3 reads TGTGCCAGCATGAGGACAGGTGATGGCTACACCTTC. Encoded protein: CASMRTGDGYTF.

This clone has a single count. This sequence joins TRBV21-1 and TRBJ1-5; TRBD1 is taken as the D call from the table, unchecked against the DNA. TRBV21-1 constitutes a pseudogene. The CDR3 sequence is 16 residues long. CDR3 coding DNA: TGTGCCAGCAGCGCGCGAGGGACAGGGGACAATCAGCCCCAGCATTTT. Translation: CASSARGTGDNQPQHF.

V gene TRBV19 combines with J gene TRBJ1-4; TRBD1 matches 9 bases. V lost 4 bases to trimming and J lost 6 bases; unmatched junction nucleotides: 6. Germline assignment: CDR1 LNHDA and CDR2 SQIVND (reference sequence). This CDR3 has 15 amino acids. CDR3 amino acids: CASSRAGQGDEKLFF. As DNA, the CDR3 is TGTGCCAGTAGTAGAGCGGGACAGGGTGATGAAAAACTGTTTTTT.

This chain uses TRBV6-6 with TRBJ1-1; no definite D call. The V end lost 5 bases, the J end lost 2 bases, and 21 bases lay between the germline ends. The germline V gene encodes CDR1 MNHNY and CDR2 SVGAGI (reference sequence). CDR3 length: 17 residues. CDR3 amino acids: CASSRNFLTGVNTEAFF. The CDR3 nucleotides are TGTGCCAGCAGTCGGAACTTTCTTACGGGAGTTAACACTGAAGCTTTCTTT.

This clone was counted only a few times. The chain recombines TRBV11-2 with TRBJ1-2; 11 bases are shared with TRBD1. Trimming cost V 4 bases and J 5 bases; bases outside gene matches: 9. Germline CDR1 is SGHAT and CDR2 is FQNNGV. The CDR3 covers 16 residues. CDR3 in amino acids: CASSSPRRDRGYGYTF. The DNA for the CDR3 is TGTGCCAGCAGCTCACCTCGCCGGGACAGGGGGTATGGCTACACCTTC.

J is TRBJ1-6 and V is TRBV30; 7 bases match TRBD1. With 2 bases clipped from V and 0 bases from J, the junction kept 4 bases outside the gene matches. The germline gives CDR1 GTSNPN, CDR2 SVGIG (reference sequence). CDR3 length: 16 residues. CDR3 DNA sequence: TGTGCCTGGAGTCCGGACAGGAGCTCCTATAATTCACCCCTCCACTTT. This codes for CAWSPDRSSYNSPLHF.

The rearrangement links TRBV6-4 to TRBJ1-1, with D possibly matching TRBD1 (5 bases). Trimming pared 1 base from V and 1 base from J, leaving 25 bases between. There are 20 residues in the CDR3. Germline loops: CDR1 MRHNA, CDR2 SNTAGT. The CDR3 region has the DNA TGTGCCAGCAGTGACTTAGACAGACCCCTACGCCGAAGCCAGAACACTGAAGCTTTCTTT. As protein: CASSDLDRPLRRSQNTEAFF.

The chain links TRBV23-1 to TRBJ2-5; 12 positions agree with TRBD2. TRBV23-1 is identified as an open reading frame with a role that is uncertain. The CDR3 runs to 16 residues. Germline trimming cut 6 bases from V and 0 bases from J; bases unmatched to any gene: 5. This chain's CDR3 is CASRGGLAGYQETQYF. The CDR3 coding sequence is TGCGCCAGCAGGGGGGGACTAGCGGGTTACCAAGAGACCCAGTACTTC.

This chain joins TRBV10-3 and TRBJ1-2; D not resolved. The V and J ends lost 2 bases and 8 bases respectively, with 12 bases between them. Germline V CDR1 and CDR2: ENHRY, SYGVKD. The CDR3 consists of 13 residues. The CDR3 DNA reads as TGTGCCATCAGTGAGGCTCTCACGAGCGGCTACACCTTC. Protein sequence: CAISEALTSGYTF.

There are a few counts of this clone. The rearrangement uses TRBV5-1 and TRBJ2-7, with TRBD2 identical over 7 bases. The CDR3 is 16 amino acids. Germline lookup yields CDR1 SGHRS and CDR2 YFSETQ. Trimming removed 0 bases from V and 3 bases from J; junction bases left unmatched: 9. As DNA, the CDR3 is TGCGCCAGCAGCTTGGCCCCGGCGGGAGCGTACTACGAGCAGTACTTC. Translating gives CASSLAPAGAYYEQYF.

The DNA for the CDR3 is TGTGCCAGCAGTGAATTACTAGGCACAGATACGCAGTATTTT. Residues: CASSELLGTDTQYF. The chain carries TRBV25-1 and TRBJ2-3; the D gene is possibly TRBD2 (5 bases). Germline V gene data show CDR1 as MGHDK and CDR2 as SYGVNS. The CDR3 runs to 14 residues. V was trimmed by 1 base and J by 1 base, leaving 6 bases between them.

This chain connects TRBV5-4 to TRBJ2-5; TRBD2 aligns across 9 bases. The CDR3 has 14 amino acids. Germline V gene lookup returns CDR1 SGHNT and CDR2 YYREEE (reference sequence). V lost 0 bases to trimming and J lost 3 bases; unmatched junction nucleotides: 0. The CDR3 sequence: CASSLASGKETQYF. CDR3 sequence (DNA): TGTGCCAGCAGCTTGGCTAGCGGGAAAGAGACCCAGTACTTC. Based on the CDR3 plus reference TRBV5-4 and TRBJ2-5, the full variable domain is ETGVTQSPTHLIKTRGQQVTLRCSSQSGHNTVSWYQQALGQGPQFIFQYYREEENGRGNFPPRFSGLQFPNYSSELNVNALELDDSALYLCASSLASGKETQYFGPGTRLLVL.

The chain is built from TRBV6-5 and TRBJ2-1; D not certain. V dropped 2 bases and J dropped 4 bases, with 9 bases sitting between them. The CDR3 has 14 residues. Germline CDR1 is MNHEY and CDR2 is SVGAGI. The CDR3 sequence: CASSYTAEYNEQFF. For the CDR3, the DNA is TGTGCCAGCAGTTACACGGCGGAATACAATGAGCAGTTCTTC.

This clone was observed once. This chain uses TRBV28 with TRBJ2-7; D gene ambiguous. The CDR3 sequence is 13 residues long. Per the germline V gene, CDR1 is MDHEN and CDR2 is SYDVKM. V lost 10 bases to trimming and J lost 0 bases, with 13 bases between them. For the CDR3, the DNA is TGTGCCACCTGGGCTGCCTCCTCCTACGAGCAGTACTTC. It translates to CATWAASSYEQYF.

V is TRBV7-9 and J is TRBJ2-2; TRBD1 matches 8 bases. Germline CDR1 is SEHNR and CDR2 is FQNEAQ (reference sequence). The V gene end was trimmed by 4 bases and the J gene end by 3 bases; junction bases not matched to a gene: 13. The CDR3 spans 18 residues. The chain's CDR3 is CASSSTKDRESYTGELFF. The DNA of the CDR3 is TGTGCCAGCAGCTCCACTAAGGACAGGGAAAGCTACACCGGGGAGCTGTTTTTT.

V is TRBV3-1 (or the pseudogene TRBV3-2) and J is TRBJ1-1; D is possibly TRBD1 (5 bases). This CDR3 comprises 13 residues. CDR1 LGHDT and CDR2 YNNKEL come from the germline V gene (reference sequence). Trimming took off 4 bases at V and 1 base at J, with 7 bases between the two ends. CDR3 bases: TGTGCCAGCAGCCCTAGGGGGAACACTGAAGCTTTCTTT. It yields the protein CASSPRGNTEAFF.